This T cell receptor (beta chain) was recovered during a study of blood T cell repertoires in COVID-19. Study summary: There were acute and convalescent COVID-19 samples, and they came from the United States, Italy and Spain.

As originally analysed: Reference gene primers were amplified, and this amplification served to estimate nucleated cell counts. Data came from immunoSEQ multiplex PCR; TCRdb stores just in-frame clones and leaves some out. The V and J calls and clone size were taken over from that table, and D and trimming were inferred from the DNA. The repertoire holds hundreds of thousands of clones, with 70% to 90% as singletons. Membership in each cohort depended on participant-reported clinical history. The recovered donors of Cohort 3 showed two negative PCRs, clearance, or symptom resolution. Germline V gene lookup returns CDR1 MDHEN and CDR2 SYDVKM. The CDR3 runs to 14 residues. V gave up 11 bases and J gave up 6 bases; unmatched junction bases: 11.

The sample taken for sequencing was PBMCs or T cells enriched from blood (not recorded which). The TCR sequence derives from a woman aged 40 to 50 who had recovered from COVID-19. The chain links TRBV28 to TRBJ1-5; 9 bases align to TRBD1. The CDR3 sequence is CAVRTGVFSQPQHF. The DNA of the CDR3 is TGTGCCGTAAGGACAGGGGTGTTTAGTCAGCCCCAGCATTTT.